This entry lists 27 T cell receptor beta chains sequenced from one sample in a study of cytomegalovirus exposure and HLA in healthy donors. The data were produced by immunoSEQ multiplex PCR, yet TCRdb's version contains in-frame clones alone and is incomplete. Seen here are 120,000 to 150,000 clones, approximately 89% observed once, and the top ten hold about 0.65%. Sequenced: PBMCs. The source of these receptors is a man between 18 and 35 years old in good health and CMV-seronegative.

The chain recombines TRBV19 with TRBJ1-4, with 9 bases aligning to TRBD1. Germline V CDR1 and CDR2: LNHDA, SQIVND (reference sequence). CDR3 length: 14 residues. With V trimmed by 4 bases and J by 10 bases, 7 bases remained unmatched. CDR3 sequence: CASSTTGQGGKLFF. The CDR3 DNA is TGTGCCAGTAGTACCACGGGACAGGGAGGAAAACTGTTTTTT.

The chain is built from TRBV4-1 and TRBJ2-3; 11 bases map to TRBD2. The CDR3 runs 17 residues. V trimming: 0 bases; J trimming: 5 bases; junction bases outside the gene matches: 7. Germline CDR1 is MGHRA and CDR2 is YSYEKL. The CDR3 loop is CASSQEASGGPGDTQYF. As DNA, the CDR3 is TGCGCCAGCAGCCAAGAAGCTAGCGGGGGGCCCGGAGATACGCAGTATTTT.

This clone appeared a single time. J is TRBJ2-3 and V is TRBV6-1; 9 bases are a match to TRBD2. The CDR3 spans 15 residues. Germline V gene lookup returns CDR1 MNHNS and CDR2 SASEGT. Losses at the gene ends were 10 bases for V and 6 bases for J; bases not matched to a gene: 14. Here the CDR3 reads CATFRGGAVADTQYF. The CDR3 DNA sequence: TGTGCCACCTTTCGCGGGGGGGCCGTGGCGGATACGCAGTATTTT.

This clone was counted only a few times. V usage is TRBV6-5 and J usage is TRBJ1-5; no clear D. The CDR3 extends over 13 amino acids. Germline loops: CDR1 MNHEY, CDR2 SVGAGI. Trimming pared 6 bases from V and 6 bases from J, leaving 12 bases between. DNA for the CDR3: TGTGCCAGCAGCCCGATAGCGGGTCAGCCCCAGCATTTT. Residues: CASSPIAGQPQHF.

The rearrangement joins TRBV30 to TRBJ2-5; D is possibly TRBD1 (5 bases). CDR1 is GTSNPN and CDR2 is SVGIG in the germline V gene (reference sequence). The CDR3 spans 14 residues. V was clipped by 2 bases and J by 0 bases, with 10 bases between them. This CDR3 is CAWSQTVYQETQYF. The CDR3 bases are TGTGCCTGGAGTCAGACAGTGTACCAAGAGACCCAGTACTTC.

The count of this clone is one. The CDR3 here is CASSGQGSGELFF. CDR3 DNA: TGTGCCAGCAGTGGACAGGGGTCCGGGGAGCTGTTTTTT. The chain couples TRBV2 to TRBJ2-2; 8 positions match TRBD1. CDR1 and CDR2 from the germline V gene are SNHLY and FYNNEI. CDR3 size: 13 residues. V was clipped by 4 bases and J by 6 bases; unmatched bases: 1.

This clone was seen a handful of times. The chain has TRBV30 and TRBJ1-5; tentative D call: TRBD1 (6 bases). The CDR3 is made up of 15 amino acids. Per germline, CDR1 GTSNPN and CDR2 SVGIG (reference sequence). V was pared by 1 base and J by 3 bases, with 13 bases between. The DNA for the CDR3 is TGTGCCTGGAGTGCCCCGACAGGTGTCAATCAGCCCCAGCATTTT. Protein product: CAWSAPTGVNQPQHF.

The genes are TRBV6-5 and TRBJ1-1, with TRBD1 matching 8 bases. J gave up 5 bases and V 4 bases, and 6 bases lay outside the gene matches. The CDR3 consists of 14 residues. Germline V lookup: CDR1 MNHEY, CDR2 SVGAGI. DNA for the CDR3: TGTGCCAGCAGTTCAGGGGGCCTGGGAACTGAAGCTTTCTTT. Its translation: CASSSGGLGTEAFF.

The chain couples TRBV19 to TRBJ2-3; 10 bases line up with TRBD1. With V trimmed by 2 bases and J by 7 bases, 9 bases remained unmatched. The CDR3 loop spans 16 amino acids. Germline loops: CDR1 LNHDA, CDR2 SQIVND (reference sequence). The CDR3 loop reads CASSIMGQGIPHTQYF. The CDR3 DNA is TGTGCCAGTAGTATAATGGGACAGGGGATCCCCCATACGCAGTATTTT.

The rearrangement links TRBV7-9 to TRBJ2-3, with D perhaps TRBD2 (6 bases). The CDR3 is 16 amino acids. Germline V gene sequence: CDR1 SEHNR, CDR2 FQNEAQ (reference sequence). V lost 1 base and J lost 3, with 14 bases in between. CDR3 DNA sequence: TGTGCCAGCAGCTTAGAGACGGGAGTAGGTACAGATACGCAGTATTTT. This translates into CASSLETGVGTDTQYF.

The rearrangement links TRBV27 to TRBJ2-7, with D possibly TRBD1 on 6 matching bases. This CDR3 comprises 14 residues. CDR1 is MNHEY and CDR2 is SMNVEV in the germline V gene (reference sequence). The V end lost 2 bases, the J end lost 2 bases, and 10 bases lay between the germline ends. CDR3 sequence (DNA): TGTGCCAGCAGTTTAGATAACAGGGCCTACGAGCAGTACTTC. Its translation is CASSLDNRAYEQYF.

The rearrangement joins TRBV7-2 to TRBJ2-1, with 14 nucleotides matching TRBD2. The germline CDR1 and CDR2 sequences are SGHTA and FQGNSA. V lost 5 bases and J lost 7; bases outside the gene matches: 4. The CDR3 is made up of 15 amino acids. CDR3 DNA sequence: TGTGCCAGCAGCAGACTAGCGGGAGGGGGGAATGAGCAGTTCTTC. Translating it yields CASSRLAGGGNEQFF.

The rearrangement links TRBV4-3 to TRBJ1-2, with 10 bases identical to TRBD1. The CDR3 length is 17 residues. J lost 8 bases, V lost 4 bases, and 16 bases had no gene match. The V gene's germline CDR1 is LGHNA and CDR2 YSLEER. Written as DNA, the CDR3 is TGCGCCAGCAGCCCAAATCTCCGGGACAGGGGTTGGCGGGGCTACACCTTC. This encodes CASSPNLRDRGWRGYTF.

J is TRBJ1-3 and V is TRBV10-2; a weak D match, TRBD1 (5 bases). Trimming shortened V by 3 bases and J by 1 base, and 25 bases separated the two germline ends. The CDR3 sequence is 20 residues long. Per the germline V gene, CDR1 is WSHSY and CDR2 is SAAADI. CDR3 in amino acids: CASSDPLTFGGGLSGNTIYF. Here the CDR3 DNA reads TGCGCCAGCAGTGACCCCCTGACCTTTGGGGGGGGTCTATCTGGAAACACCATATATTTT.

This chain links TRBV9 with TRBJ1-4; 9 nucleotides line up with TRBD1. The V segment lost 0 bases and the J segment 8 bases; nucleotides outside the gene matches: 14. Germline CDR1 is SGDLS and CDR2 is YYNGEE. The CDR3 loop spans 18 amino acids. The CDR3 protein is CASSVGAIGQGQTEKLFF. In DNA, the CDR3 is TGTGCCAGCAGCGTAGGGGCCATCGGACAGGGGCAAACGGAAAAACTGTTTTTT.

This chain uses TRBV27 with TRBJ2-3; 13 bases line up with TRBD2. In germline, CDR1 is MNHEY, CDR2 SMNVEV (reference sequence). The V and J ends lost 4 bases and 2 bases, in that order; junction bases with no gene match: 6. The CDR3 consists of 17 residues. The CDR3 DNA follows: TGTGCCAGCAGTTACGGACTAGCGGGAGATCCCACAGATACGCAGTATTTT. Residues: CASSYGLAGDPTDTQYF.

The rearrangement links TRBV7-6 to TRBJ2-2; 8 bases are a match to TRBD2. V shed 5 bases, J shed 1 base, and the junction held 6 bases outside the gene matches. This CDR3 has 16 amino acids. Germline values: CDR1 SGHVS, CDR2 FNYEAQ. CDR3 region: CASSPWAGGNTGELFF. CDR3 nucleotide sequence: TGTGCCAGCAGCCCCTGGGCGGGGGGGAACACCGGGGAGCTGTTTTTT.

The rearrangement joins TRBV29-1 to TRBJ2-1; TRBD2 matches at 7 bases. J gave up 5 bases and V 5 bases, and 6 bases lay outside the gene matches. The CDR3 has 13 residues. Germline V gene lookup returns CDR1 SQVTM and CDR2 ANQGSEA. CDR3 loop: CSVFGGSNNEQFF. DNA for the CDR3: TGCAGCGTTTTCGGCGGGAGCAACAATGAGCAGTTCTTC.

V and J are TRBV4-3 and TRBJ2-5; possible D gene TRBD1, 6 bases. V dropped 0 bases and J dropped 5 bases, with 13 bases sitting between them. This CDR3 has 15 residues. Germline V gene sequence: CDR1 LGHNA, CDR2 YSLEER. The CDR3 coding sequence is TGCGCCAGCAGCCAAGATGGGGGCCGAACGGAGACCCAGTACTTC. Its protein product is CASSQDGGRTETQYF.

J is TRBJ1-4 and V is TRBV18; TRBD1 agrees at 7 bases. In germline, CDR1 is KGHSH, CDR2 LQKENI. CDR3 length: 17 residues. Losses at the gene ends were 1 base for V and 0 bases for J; bases not matched to a gene: 5. CDR3 coding DNA: TGTGCCAGCTCACCACGAAGACAGGGATCAACTAATGAAAAACTGTTTTTT. Protein sequence: CASSPRRQGSTNEKLFF.

The chain uses TRBV6-4 and TRBJ2-2; D is ambiguous. The germline V and J ends were trimmed by 4 bases and 3 bases, with 6 bases remaining between them. The CDR3 extends over 13 amino acids. Germline CDR1 and CDR2: MRHNA and SNTAGT. CDR3 residues: CASSGTYTGELFF. DNA for the CDR3: TGTGCCAGCAGTGGTACTTACACCGGGGAGCTGTTTTTT.

The chain recombines TRBV6-6 with TRBJ2-7; the match to TRBD2 covers 8 bases. V lost 6 bases and J lost 6; bases outside the gene matches: 13. From germline, CDR1 is MNHNY and CDR2 SVGAGI (reference sequence). The CDR3 spans 15 residues. The CDR3: CASRDRASGSGEQYV. The CDR3 DNA follows: TGTGCCAGCAGAGATCGGGCCAGCGGGAGCGGCGAGCAGTACGTC.

This clone occurred once. The chain carries TRBV25-1 and TRBJ2-2; perhaps TRBD1 as D (5 bases). Per the germline V gene, CDR1 is MGHDK and CDR2 is SYGVNS. V lost 4 bases to trimming and J lost 4 bases, with 10 bases between them. This CDR3 has 14 residues. CDR3 sequence: CASSGPRATGELFF. The CDR3 DNA is TGTGCCAGCAGTGGACCCAGGGCCACCGGGGAGCTGTTTTTT.

The chain recombines TRBV6-1 with TRBJ2-5, with TRBD2 as a possible D gene (6 bases). V lost 6 bases, J lost 5 bases, and 13 bases lay in between. The CDR3 consists of 13 residues. The germline V gene encodes CDR1 MNHNS and CDR2 SASEGT. CDR3 bases: TGTGCCAGCAGCGAAAAGGGGAGGGAGACCCAGTACTTC. Amino acid sequence: CASSEKGRETQYF.

In DNA form, the CDR3 reads TGTGCCAGCAGCCCAAGAGGTGGCAGTCCGATTAACACCGGGGAGCTGTTTTTT. Residues: CASSPRGGSPINTGELFF. The chain combines TRBV9 with TRBJ2-2; D ambiguous. This CDR3 spans 18 amino acids. V was shortened by 4 bases and J by 2 bases, with 21 bases between the two germline ends. Per germline, CDR1 SGDLS and CDR2 YYNGEE.

The chain joins TRBV9 to TRBJ2-1, with D maybe TRBD2 (5 bases). This CDR3 spans 17 amino acids. From germline, CDR1 is SGDLS and CDR2 YYNGEE. V was shortened by 0 bases and J by 0 bases, with 13 bases between the two germline ends. CDR3 bases: TGTGCCAGCAGCGTAGCCCCGGGGTGGAGCTCCTACAATGAGCAGTTCTTC. This gives the protein CASSVAPGWSSYNEQFF.

The chain uses TRBV7-2 and TRBJ1-2; D not resolved. V lost 5 bases to trimming and J lost 0 bases, with 4 bases between them. CDR3 length: 12 residues. CDR1 is SGHTA and CDR2 is FQGNSA in the germline V gene. This chain's CDR3 is CASSPSNYGYTF. The CDR3 DNA is TGTGCCAGCAGCCCATCTAACTATGGCTACACCTTC.